The 28 T cell receptor beta chains below come from one sample, sequenced in a study of blood T cell repertoires in COVID-19. This table comes from immunoSEQ multiplex PCR, and its TCRdb copy is limited to in-frame clones, with some not included. Among 250,000 or so clones listed, over 80% were seen once. The sequenced sample was peripheral blood. These receptors originate from a man aged 25-45 years who had recovered from COVID-19.

The rearrangement joins TRBV6-5 to TRBJ1-5; D uncertain. The CDR3 runs to 14 residues. The V and J ends lost 6 bases and 0 bases respectively, with 9 bases between them. Per germline, CDR1 MNHEY and CDR2 SVGAGI. As DNA, the CDR3 is TGTGCCAGCAGCGAGCGGTATAGCAATCAGCCCCAGCATTTT. Translation: CASSERYSNQPQHF.

The chain has TRBV10-3 and TRBJ1-4; possible D gene TRBD1, 5 bases. The CDR3 is 13 residues long. Trimming removed 11 bases at V and 8 bases at J, with 18 bases between. Per germline, CDR1 ENHRY and CDR2 SYGVKD. CDR3 sequence (DNA): TGTGCCTCTGCCGGGACTGGGTGGGAAAAACTGTTTTTT. Protein: CASAGTGWEKLFF.

This chain connects TRBV19 to TRBJ1-1, with D possibly matching TRBD1 (5 bases). The CDR3 spans 14 residues. The V end lost 5 bases, the J end lost 5 bases, and 15 bases lay between the germline ends. In germline, CDR1 is LNHDA, CDR2 SQIVND (reference sequence). The CDR3 loop reads CASSGGAGGTEAFF. The CDR3 DNA sequence: TGTGCCAGTAGTGGCGGGGCGGGAGGGACTGAAGCTTTCTTT. The full variable domain, its missing parts supplied by reference TRBV19 and TRBJ1-1, is DGGITQSPKYLFRKEGQNVTLSCEQNLNHDAMYWYRQDPGQGLRLIYYSQIVNDFQKGDIAEGYSVSREKKESFPLTVTSAQKNPTAFYLCASSGGAGGTEAFFGQGTRLTVV.

V gene TRBV2 combines with J gene TRBJ1-5; 7 bases agree with TRBD1. The length of the CDR3 is 15 residues. Trimming removed 4 bases from V and 5 bases from J; junction bases left unmatched: 8. Germline assignment: CDR1 SNHLY and CDR2 FYNNEI. The CDR3 spells CASSGQQGQYQPQHF. Here the CDR3 DNA reads TGTGCCAGCAGTGGCCAACAGGGGCAGTATCAGCCCCAGCATTTT.

The chain carries TRBV7-3 and TRBJ2-3, with TRBD1 matching over 8 bases. CDR3 size: 15 residues. Germline V gene data show CDR1 as SGHTA and CDR2 as FQGTGA. V shed 8 bases, J shed 2 bases, and the junction held 9 bases outside the gene matches. The CDR3 DNA sequence: TGTGCCAGCTCTGACAGGGGTTTCCTCACAGATACGCAGTATTTT. Amino acid sequence: CASSDRGFLTDTQYF.

This chain uses TRBV5-1 with TRBJ2-3; D uncertain. CDR1 is SGHRS, CDR2 YFSETQ, per germline. Trimming took 1 base from V and 0 from J, leaving 9 bases between them. The CDR3 consists of 15 residues. CDR3 sequence reads: CASSLLGLSTDTQYF. In DNA, the CDR3 is TGCGCCAGCAGCTTGTTGGGCCTGAGCACAGATACGCAGTATTTT.

This clone was seen a few times. The V call is TRBV5-5, the J call TRBJ2-2, with D possibly matching TRBD2 (7 bases). CDR1 is SGHKS and CDR2 is YYEKEE in the germline V gene (reference sequence). The CDR3 spans 15 residues. Trimming removed 0 bases at V and 6 bases at J, with 12 bases between. For the CDR3, the DNA is TGTGCCAGCAGCTTGGGGGAGGGGGTCGCCGGGGAGCTGTTTTTT. This encodes CASSLGEGVAGELFF. Full variable domain (outside the CDR3, taken from reference TRBV5-5 and TRBJ2-2): DAGVTQSPTHLIKTRGQQVTLRCSPISGHKSVSWYQQVLGQGPQFIFQYYEKEERGRGNFPDRFSARQFPNYSSELNVNALLLGDSALYLCASSLGEGVAGELFFGEGSRLTVL.

This clone was recorded once. The genes are TRBV18 and TRBJ2-7; the match to TRBD1 covers 9 bases. CDR1 and CDR2 (germline): KGHSH, LQKENI. V lost 3 bases, J lost 8 bases, and 2 bases stayed unmatched. This CDR3 comprises 12 residues. CDR3 sequence (DNA): TGTGCCAGCTCACCTACAGGGGGCCAGCAGTACTTC. It translates to CASSPTGGQQYF.

The V gene is TRBV13, the J gene TRBJ1-3; D not certain. CDR3 length: 13 amino acids. Germline values: CDR1 PRHDT, CDR2 FYEKMQ (reference sequence). Trimming stripped 0 bases from V and 3 bases from J, with 3 bases between. The CDR3 protein is CASSLGSGNTIYF. The CDR3 nucleotides are TGTGCCAGCAGCTTAGGGAGTGGAAACACCATATATTTT.

V gene TRBV12-3 or TRBV12-4 combines with J gene TRBJ1-2, with D tentatively TRBD1 (6 bases). Trimming took 4 bases from V and 6 from J, leaving 12 bases between them. The CDR3 is 13 amino acids. The CDR3 is CASSSPGGNGYTF. The CDR3 DNA is TGTGCCAGCAGTTCTCCGGGGGGCAATGGCTACACCTTC.

The V gene is TRBV5-1, the J gene TRBJ2-1; a possible D gene is TRBD2 (6 bases). Germline CDR1 reads SGHRS; CDR2 reads YFSETQ. The CDR3 runs to 15 residues. Between the trimmed V and J ends, which lost 4 bases and 0 bases, there was a span of 11 bases. The CDR3 nucleotides are TGCGCCAGCAGCGTCGGAGGGGACTCCTACAATGAGCAGTTCTTC. It translates to CASSVGGDSYNEQFF.

Note on this clone: The same CDR3 also results from other DNA sequences found in this sample. This chain uses TRBV5-1 with TRBJ2-7, with D perhaps matching TRBD2 (6 bases). With 4 bases removed from V and 2 bases from J, the gap between germline ends came to 10 bases. The V gene's germline CDR1 is SGHRS and CDR2 YFSETQ. CDR3 length equals 13 residues. CDR3 sequence: CASSLGGTYEQYF. In nucleotides, the CDR3 is TGCGCCAGCAGCCTCGGCGGGACCTACGAGCAGTACTTC.

This clone was picked up one time. The chain uses TRBV20-1 and TRBJ2-7; 9 bases align to TRBD2. The CDR3 sequence is 15 residues long. Germline CDR1 DFQATT, CDR2 SNEGSKA (reference sequence). Trimming cost V 3 bases and J 4 bases; bases outside gene matches: 10. The CDR3 region is CSASPGSGGLYEQYF. The CDR3 bases are TGCAGTGCTAGTCCTGGTAGCGGGGGACTGTACGAGCAGTACTTC.

The rearrangement uses TRBV5-8 and TRBJ2-1, with D perhaps matching TRBD1 (8 bases). V lost 2 bases, J lost 1 base, and 13 bases lay in between. The CDR3 length is 16 residues. CDR1 and CDR2 from the germline V gene are SGHTS and YDEGEE. The CDR3 coding sequence is TGTGCCAGCAGCTTTGAACAGGGGGGGTCCTACAATGAGCAGTTCTTC. This sequence encodes CASSFEQGGSYNEQFF.

The chain employs TRBV19 and TRBJ2-1, with TRBD1 matching over 7 bases. CDR1 and CDR2 (germline): LNHDA, SQIVND (reference sequence). Trimming removed 5 bases from V and 5 bases from J; junction bases left unmatched: 6. The CDR3 covers 14 residues. CDR3 residues: CASSVARGHNEQFF. CDR3 nucleotide sequence: TGTGCCAGTAGTGTAGCAAGGGGGCACAATGAGCAGTTCTTC.

The V gene is TRBV5-5, the J gene TRBJ1-1; no clear D. The CDR3 extends over 13 amino acids. Trimming pared 1 base from V and 3 bases from J, leaving 7 bases between. Germline-derived CDR1 and CDR2 are SGHKS and YYEKEE (reference sequence). CDR3 DNA: TGTGCCAGCAGCTTGTACGAGGACACTGAAGCTTTCTTT. It translates to CASSLYEDTEAFF.

This clone was detected only once. This sequence joins TRBV6-6 and TRBJ2-3; 8 positions agree with TRBD1. The junction had 7 bases not matched to a gene; V was cut back by 4 bases and J by 1 base. This CDR3 comprises 16 residues. The germline gives CDR1 MNHNY, CDR2 SVGAGI (reference sequence). CDR3 protein: CASSFRGQGGTDTQYF. In DNA form, the CDR3 reads TGTGCCAGCAGTTTCAGGGGGCAAGGCGGCACAGATACGCAGTATTTT.

The chain combines TRBV7-9 with TRBJ2-2; TRBD2 might be the D (6 bases). The V end lost 7 bases, the J end lost 3 bases, and 12 bases lay between the germline ends. This CDR3 region has 14 residues. The germline gives CDR1 SEHNR, CDR2 FQNEAQ (reference sequence). The CDR3: CASTFAGHTGELFF. The CDR3 coding sequence is TGTGCCAGCACCTTTGCGGGGCACACCGGGGAGCTGTTTTTT.

The chain combines TRBV24-1 with TRBJ2-5; tentatively, D is TRBD1 (5 bases). The V end was cut by 5 bases, the J end by 0 bases, with 12 bases between. The CDR3 contains 15 residues. The germline V gene encodes CDR1 KGHDR and CDR2 SFDVKD. The CDR3 nucleotides are TGTGCCACCAGTGTCATCAAGGGGAACCAAGAGACCCAGTACTTC. Its protein is CATSVIKGNQETQYF.

The chain employs TRBV7-2 and TRBJ2-1; 9 bases align to TRBD2. After removal of 4 bases from V and 7 bases from J, the junction contained 8 bases not matched to a gene. The CDR3 contains 15 residues. CDR1 is SGHTA and CDR2 is FQGNSA in the germline V gene. The CDR3 coding sequence is TGTGCCAGCAGCTCGGCTGGGACTAGCCGAAATGAGCAGTTCTTC. Translated, it gives CASSSAGTSRNEQFF.

The chain is built from TRBV15 and TRBJ1-1; a weak D match, TRBD1 (6 bases). This CDR3 is built from 16 residues. V lost 0 bases and J 0 bases, leaving 11 bases between the germline ends. Germline loops: CDR1 LNHNV, CDR2 YYDKDF (reference sequence). The CDR3 DNA sequence: TGTGCCACCAGCAGAGAGGGGGCTCCAATGAACACTGAAGCTTTCTTT. Its protein product is CATSREGAPMNTEAFF.

The chain combines TRBV7-6 with TRBJ2-1; 10 bases line up with TRBD2. Trimming at V came to 4 bases and at J to 9 bases, leaving 6 bases not matched to a gene. The CDR3 is made up of 14 amino acids. Germline lookup yields CDR1 SGHVS and CDR2 FNYEAQ. This CDR3 is CASSSGLARSEQFF. The CDR3 DNA reads TGTGCCAGCAGCTCGGGACTAGCGAGGAGTGAGCAGTTCTTC. Filled out from reference TRBV7-6 and TRBJ2-1, the complete variable domain reads GAGVSQSPRYKVTKRGQDVALRCDPISGHVSLYWYRQALGQGPEFLTYFNYEAQQDKSGLPNDRFSAERPEGSISTLTIQRTEQRDSAMYRCASSSGLARSEQFFGPGTRLTVL.

This clone came up once. This chain links TRBV19 with TRBJ2-2; D call uncertain. The CDR3 has 14 amino acids. Germline V CDR1 and CDR2: LNHDA, SQIVND (reference sequence). V was clipped by 5 bases and J by 0 bases, with 7 bases between them. CDR3 in amino acids: CASSLTPNTGELFF. The CDR3 DNA sequence: TGTGCCAGTAGTTTGACACCGAACACCGGGGAGCTGTTTTTT.

V gene TRBV6-5 combines with J gene TRBJ1-1, with 11 bases fitting TRBD1. Germline CDR1 and CDR2: MNHEY and SVGAGI. V trimming: 8 bases; J trimming: 11 bases; junction bases outside the gene matches: 10. The length of the CDR3 is 13 residues. CDR3 in amino acids: CASVWTGGVDAFF. The CDR3 coding sequence is TGTGCCAGCGTTTGGACAGGGGGCGTCGACGCTTTCTTT.

The chain joins TRBV4-1 to TRBJ2-2; 10 bases fit TRBD1. The CDR3 is 16 residues long. Trimming cost V 5 bases and J 5 bases; bases outside gene matches: 8. CDR1 is MGHRA, CDR2 YSYEKL, per germline. DNA of the CDR3: TGCGCCAGCAGCTTCGATGGGACAGGGGATACCGGGGAGCTGTTTTTT. It specifies CASSFDGTGDTGELFF.

The V gene is TRBV5-4, the J gene TRBJ1-2; 8 nucleotides align to TRBD1. V gave up 5 bases and J gave up 8 bases; unmatched junction bases: 5. Germline CDR1 reads SGHNT; CDR2 reads YYREEE (reference sequence). The CDR3 consists of 12 residues. The CDR3 region is CASRTTGGGYTF. DNA for the CDR3: TGTGCCAGCAGGACCACAGGGGGAGGCTACACCTTC.

This chain uses TRBV28 with TRBJ1-4; 7 bases line up with TRBD1. This CDR3 has 16 residues. In germline, CDR1 is MDHEN, CDR2 SYDVKM. Trimming removed 3 bases from V and 0 bases from J; junction bases left unmatched: 4. The CDR3 nucleotides read TGTGCCAGCAGTTTTTTGCAGGGGGCAACTAATGAAAAACTGTTTTTT. As protein: CASSFLQGATNEKLFF. The full variable domain, rest sourced from reference TRBV28 and TRBJ1-4, is DVKVTQSSRYLVKRTGEKVFLECVQDMDHENMFWYRQDPGLGLRLIYFSYDVKMKEKGDIPEGYSVSREKKERFSLILESASTNQTSMYLCASSFLQGATNEKLFFGSGTQLSVL.

The V call is TRBV11-2, the J call TRBJ1-1; TRBD1 might be the D (6 bases). Germline V gene data show CDR1 as SGHAT and CDR2 as FQNNGV. The CDR3 sequence is 14 residues long. V lost 8 bases and J lost 1, with 14 bases in between. The CDR3 here is CASGWGHGNTEAFF. The CDR3 DNA follows: TGTGCCAGCGGGTGGGGGCACGGGAACACTGAAGCTTTCTTT.